These 31 T cell receptor beta chains came from one sample sequenced in a study of shared clonotypes between healthy human individuals. The method was immunoSEQ multiplex PCR; TCRdb's version includes in-frame clones alone and lacks a portion of them. The data hold over a million clones, with around 74% observed a single time. Sequencing was done on a sample of memory CD4+ T cells sorted from blood. Subset specified: CD45RA-negative fraction. These receptors all come from a man aged 18 to 30 in good health.

The chain carries TRBV6-5 and TRBJ1-4, with TRBD1 identical over 9 bases. In germline, CDR1 is MNHEY, CDR2 SVGAGI. The junction had 2 bases not matched to a gene; V was cut back by 0 bases and J by 6 bases. This CDR3 comprises 15 residues. CDR3 amino acids: CASSYSGQGYEKLFF. Written as DNA, the CDR3 is TGTGCCAGCAGTTACTCTGGACAGGGGTATGAAAAACTGTTTTTT.

The chain employs TRBV6-1 and TRBJ1-4; D might be TRBD1 (5 bases). The CDR3 runs 14 residues. V shed 6 bases and J shed 3 bases, with 11 bases lying between them. CDR1 and CDR2 (germline): MNHNS, SASEGT. The CDR3 here is CASRQGTANEKLFF. DNA of the CDR3: TGTGCCAGCAGGCAGGGTACGGCTAATGAAAAACTGTTTTTT.

Only a few counts were recorded for this clone. The chain uses TRBV30 and TRBJ2-1; 11 bases align to TRBD2. The V and J ends lost 1 base and 4 bases, in that order; junction bases with no gene match: 0. The CDR3 runs 14 residues. Germline V CDR1 and CDR2: GTSNPN, SVGIG (reference sequence). CDR3 sequence: CAWSGLAGYNEQFF. DNA for the CDR3: TGTGCCTGGAGTGGACTAGCGGGATACAATGAGCAGTTCTTC.

There are a few counts of this clone. The V and J genes are TRBV6-1 and TRBJ1-2; D gene uncertain. Trimming pared 4 bases from V and 3 bases from J, leaving 9 bases between. Germline CDR1 is MNHNS and CDR2 is SASEGT. The CDR3 extends over 13 amino acids. The DNA of the CDR3 is TGTGCCAGCAGTGTGGCCAAGGACTATGGCTACACCTTC. Its protein product is CASSVAKDYGYTF.

Comment on this clone: The same CDR3 arises from other DNA sequences in this sample as well. This chain uses TRBV6-5 with TRBJ2-3; D is ambiguous. This CDR3 region has 11 residues. Germline assignment: CDR1 MNHEY and CDR2 SVGAGI. The V end was cut by 6 bases, the J end by 1 base, with 2 bases between. Here the CDR3 reads CASRGTDTQYF. CDR3 bases: TGTGCCAGCAGAGGCACAGATACGCAGTATTTT.

V and J are TRBV19 and TRBJ1-4, with a tentative D call TRBD1 (6 bases). Germline V gene lookup returns CDR1 LNHDA and CDR2 SQIVND (reference sequence). The CDR3 is made up of 12 amino acids. V was cut by 5 bases and J by 11 bases, with 12 bases left in between. CDR3 sequence reads: CASSQGGGKLFF. Written as DNA, the CDR3 is TGTGCCAGTAGTCAAGGAGGGGGGAAACTGTTTTTT.

The CDR3, as DNA: TGCGCCAGCAGCCAAACTAGCGGGAACTACAATGAGCAGTTCTTC. It yields the protein CASSQTSGNYNEQFF. The chain links TRBV4-1 to TRBJ2-1, with 10 bases lining up with TRBD2. This CDR3 region has 15 residues. The germline V gene encodes CDR1 MGHRA and CDR2 YSYEKL. V lost 2 bases, J lost 3 bases, and 1 base stayed unmatched.

This clone was detected only once. CDR3 amino acids: CAWSSGAAGNTIYF. CDR3 bases: TGTGCCTGGAGTTCAGGGGCGGCTGGAAACACCATATATTTT. The genes are TRBV30 and TRBJ1-3; D possibly corresponds to TRBD1 (6 bases). Trimming pared 2 bases from V and 2 bases from J, leaving 10 bases between. The CDR3 runs 14 residues. From germline, CDR1 is GTSNPN and CDR2 SVGIG (reference sequence).

The rearrangement joins TRBV30 to TRBJ1-1; the D gene is possibly TRBD1 (5 bases). Trimming took 3 bases from V and 5 from J, leaving 19 bases between them. This CDR3 contains 15 residues. Looked up from germline, CDR1 is GTSNPN and CDR2 is SVGIG (reference sequence). The CDR3, as DNA: TGTGCCTGGAGCGCGCTCAGGGCCGCGGTGACTGAAGCTTTCTTT. Residues: CAWSALRAAVTEAFF.

This clone has more than one count but fewer than ten. The gene calls are TRBV5-1 and TRBJ2-7; 10 bases match TRBD1. The CDR3 is 14 amino acids. Per germline, CDR1 SGHRS and CDR2 YFSETQ. V lost 3 bases to trimming and J lost 3 bases; unmatched junction nucleotides: 3. This CDR3 reads CASSSGTGVYEQYF. The CDR3 DNA is TGCGCCAGCAGCTCCGGGACAGGGGTCTACGAGCAGTACTTC.

J is TRBJ2-4 and V is TRBV4-1; D ambiguous. The germline V gene has CDR1 MGHRA and CDR2 YSYEKL. Deletions cut 1 base from V and 0 bases from J, with 10 bases between. The CDR3 length is 16 residues. CDR3 DNA: TGCGCCAGCAGCCAAGGAAGATCACTAGCCAAAAACATTCAGTACTTC. It yields the protein CASSQGRSLAKNIQYF.

CDR3: CASGLSGGGTDTQYF. CDR3 coding DNA: TGTGCCAGCGGACTATCAGGGGGTGGCACAGATACGCAGTATTTT. This chain uses TRBV2 with TRBJ2-3, with D tentatively TRBD1 (7 bases). This CDR3 has 15 residues. Germline CDR1 SNHLY, CDR2 FYNNEI. Between the trimmed V and J ends, which lost 8 bases and 1 base, there was a span of 16 bases.

Concerning this clone itself: Other DNA sequences in the sample encode the same CDR3. The rearrangement links TRBV27 to TRBJ1-4; 7 positions match TRBD1. This CDR3 has 14 amino acids. Germline CDR1 reads MNHEY; CDR2 reads SMNVEV (reference sequence). The ends lost 3 bases at V and 5 bases at J; junction bases unmatched: 3. The CDR3 here is CASSFGQANEKLFF. The CDR3 coding sequence is TGTGCCAGCAGTTTTGGACAGGCGAATGAAAAACTGTTTTTT. The complete variable domain, with remaining parts taken from reference TRBV27 and TRBJ1-4, reads EAQVTQNPRYLITVTGKKLTVTCSQNMNHEYMSWYRQDPGLGLRQIYYSMNVEVTDKGDVPEGYKVSRKEKRNFPLILESPSPNQTSLYFCASSFGQANEKLFFGSGTQLSVL.

The rearrangement uses TRBV2 and TRBJ2-6; D uncertain. The V end was cut by 1 base, the J end by 0 bases, with 10 bases between. The CDR3 sequence is 17 residues long. Germline loops: CDR1 SNHLY, CDR2 FYNNEI. For the CDR3, the DNA is TGTGCCAGCAGTGAAGAAGTCACCAGCTCTGGGGCCAACGTCCTGACTTTC. Encoded protein: CASSEEVTSSGANVLTF. Together with reference TRBV2 and TRBJ2-6, the CDR3 gives the full variable domain: EPEVTQTPSHQVTQMGQEVILRCVPISNHLYFYWYRQILGQKVEFLVSFYNNEISEKSEIFDDQFSVERPDGSNFTLKIRSTKLEDSAMYFCASSEEVTSSGANVLTFGAGSRLTVL.

The chain is built from TRBV28 and TRBJ2-5; D is possibly TRBD2 (6 bases). Germline-derived CDR1 and CDR2 are MDHEN and SYDVKM. This CDR3 contains 14 residues. V lost 5 bases to trimming and J lost 5 bases, with 15 bases between them. CDR3 loop: CASSPGGNWETQYF. In DNA form, the CDR3 reads TGTGCCAGCAGTCCCGGGGGTAATTGGGAGACCCAGTACTTC.

The table lists this clone with a count of one. The chain carries TRBV10-2 and TRBJ2-7, with a weak D call TRBD2 (5 bases). V lost 5 bases and J lost 6, with 11 bases in between. Germline V gene sequence: CDR1 WSHSY, CDR2 SAAADI. The CDR3 length is 12 residues. The CDR3 DNA reads TGCGCCAGCAGTCGGACCCGGGGCGAGCAGTACTTC. Translation: CASSRTRGEQYF.

The chain combines TRBV27 with TRBJ2-7, with D possibly TRBD1 on 5 matching bases. CDR3 length: 14 amino acids. Deletions cut 6 bases from V and 0 bases from J, with 12 bases between. Germline CDR1 reads MNHEY; CDR2 reads SMNVEV (reference sequence). CDR3 sequence: CASSPRQSSYEQYF. For the CDR3, the DNA is TGTGCCAGCAGCCCCAGACAGAGCTCCTACGAGCAGTACTTC.

The V call is TRBV27, the J call TRBJ2-5; D is perhaps TRBD1 (6 bases). The germline CDR1 and CDR2 sequences are MNHEY and SMNVEV (reference sequence). Trimming took 2 bases from V and 5 from J, leaving 9 bases between them. This CDR3 has 13 residues. The CDR3 region is CASSLPGVETQYF. The CDR3 coding sequence is TGTGCCAGCAGTTTACCAGGGGTGGAGACCCAGTACTTC.

The chain carries TRBV19 and TRBJ1-6; no clear D gene. With 7 bases removed from V and 7 bases from J, the gap between germline ends came to 11 bases. CDR1 is LNHDA and CDR2 is SQIVND in the germline V gene (reference sequence). The CDR3 is 13 residues long. The CDR3 region has the DNA TGTGCCAGTACCAATGGAGGGAATTCACCCCTCCACTTT. It encodes CASTNGGNSPLHF.

The chain carries TRBV19 and TRBJ1-4; maybe TRBD1 (5 bases). The length of the CDR3 is 15 residues. Deletions cut 3 bases from V and 0 bases from J, with 8 bases between. The germline gives CDR1 LNHDA, CDR2 SQIVND (reference sequence). The CDR3 bases are TGTGCCAGTAGTATGGGGGAGGCAACTAATGAAAAACTGTTTTTT. Protein product: CASSMGEATNEKLFF.

The chain employs TRBV10-3 and TRBJ2-5; D unresolved. V was clipped by 4 bases and J by 2 bases, with 8 bases between them. In germline, CDR1 is ENHRY, CDR2 SYGVKD. The CDR3 extends over 13 amino acids. The CDR3 DNA reads as TGTGCCATCAGTGGTGTCAGACAAGAGACCCAGTACTTC. It is translated as CAISGVRQETQYF.

The chain has TRBV4-3 and TRBJ2-1; 13 bases fit TRBD2. The CDR3 runs 16 residues. Per the germline V gene, CDR1 is LGHNA and CDR2 is YSLEER. V was clipped by 1 base and J by 5 bases; unmatched bases: 2. The CDR3 nucleotides are TGCGCCAGCAGCCAAGGACTAGCGGGAGGCGACAATGAGCAGTTCTTC. Translation gives CASSQGLAGGDNEQFF.

The chain recombines TRBV30 with TRBJ2-7; tentative D call: TRBD1 (6 bases). Germline CDR1 GTSNPN, CDR2 SVGIG (reference sequence). Trimming shortened V by 1 base and J by 6 bases, and 10 bases separated the two germline ends. The CDR3 has 12 amino acids. CDR3 amino acids: CAWSGQGLEQYF. CDR3 DNA: TGTGCCTGGAGTGGGCAGGGGCTCGAGCAGTACTTC.

In DNA form, the CDR3 reads TGTGCCAGCAGCACATGGGAGGCTAGCGGGGCGTACGAGCAGTACTTC. Its translation: CASSTWEASGAYEQYF. The gene calls are TRBV11-2 and TRBJ2-7, with 9 bases that match TRBD2. V dropped 5 bases and J dropped 4; count of bases not matched to a gene: 12. CDR3 length: 16 amino acids. Germline V gene data show CDR1 as SGHAT and CDR2 as FQNNGV.

The genes are TRBV10-1 and TRBJ1-6, with D hard to call. Per the germline V gene, CDR1 is WNHNN and CDR2 is SYGVQD (reference sequence). V shed 6 bases and J shed 5 bases, with 11 bases lying between them. The CDR3 has 14 amino acids. The CDR3 spells CASSRDVNNSPLHF. As DNA, the CDR3 is TGCGCCAGCAGCCGCGACGTGAATAATTCACCCCTCCACTTT.

The chain carries TRBV29-1 and TRBJ2-5; D remains ambiguous. The CDR3 contains 14 residues. The ends were cut back, 5 bases at V and 4 bases at J, with 17 bases in the middle. Germline lookup yields CDR1 SQVTM and CDR2 ANQGSEA. The chain's CDR3 is CSVSLGALGETQYF. Here the CDR3 DNA reads TGCAGCGTTTCCCTCGGTGCCCTGGGAGAGACCCAGTACTTC.

This clone was recorded only once. This chain uses TRBV27 with TRBJ2-7; TRBD2 might be the D (6 bases). Germline loops: CDR1 MNHEY, CDR2 SMNVEV (reference sequence). This CDR3 comprises 13 residues. V lost 6 bases and J 7 bases, leaving 16 bases between the germline ends. The CDR3 sequence is CASRVGPRGEQYF. CDR3 DNA: TGTGCCAGCAGAGTAGGCCCCCGGGGGGAGCAGTACTTC.

This sequence joins TRBV7-8 and TRBJ1-5; D might be TRBD1 (5 bases). This CDR3 spans 18 amino acids. The germline CDR1 and CDR2 sequences are SGHVS and FQNEAQ. Between the trimmed V and J ends, which lost 0 bases and 5 bases, there was a span of 20 bases. Here the CDR3 reads CASSLAYMWYRGDQPQHF. Written as DNA, the CDR3 is TGTGCCAGCAGCTTAGCTTATATGTGGTATCGGGGGGATCAGCCCCAGCATTTT.

V and J are TRBV5-5 and TRBJ1-6; D not resolved. CDR3 size: 15 residues. Germline V CDR1 and CDR2: SGHKS, YYEKEE (reference sequence). Deletions cut 2 bases from V and 5 bases from J, with 11 bases between. In DNA, the CDR3 is TGTGCCAGCAGCTTAGAGACACGTAATAATTCACCCCTCCACTTT. Encoded protein: CASSLETRNNSPLHF. Combining the CDR3 with reference TRBV5-5 and TRBJ1-6 gives the whole variable domain DAGVTQSPTHLIKTRGQQVTLRCSPISGHKSVSWYQQVLGQGPQFIFQYYEKEERGRGNFPDRFSARQFPNYSSELNVNALLLGDSALYLCASSLETRNNSPLHFGNGTRLTVT.

V is TRBV10-3 and J is TRBJ1-5, with D tentatively TRBD1 (5 bases). The germline V gene has CDR1 ENHRY and CDR2 SYGVKD. The CDR3 is 13 amino acids. V was shortened by 10 bases and J by 3 bases, with 13 bases between the two germline ends. The CDR3 loop reads CARTGTANQPQHF. The CDR3 nucleotides read TGTGCCAGAACCGGGACGGCCAATCAGCCCCAGCATTTT.

The J gene is TRBJ1-1, the V gene TRBV4-1; 8 bases are shared with TRBD1. This CDR3 region has 15 residues. Trimming took 3 bases from V and 11 from J; bases not matched to a gene: 14. Germline CDR1 and CDR2: MGHRA and YSYEKL. The DNA for the CDR3 is TGCGCCAGCAGCCAGCAAGGACAGGGTGGGAAGAATGCTTTCTTT. The encoded protein is CASSQQGQGGKNAFF.